This T cell receptor beta chain was obtained from a study of hypomethylating agent response in myelodysplastic syndrome. Study at large: Four or five patients were non-responders, while roughly 6 showed complete response or hematologic improvement.

Details on this clone: Its antigen is undetermined.

TCRdb's table, derived via immunoSEQ multiplex PCR, lists solely in-frame clones and lacks some. The data show 5,000 or so clones, about four fifths seen once. Study conclusions and caveats: Across all patients and within response groups, hypomethylating treatment left richness, diversity and clonality without significant change. Lack of age-matching between healthy donors and MDS patients could bias comparison.

The CDR3 is 15 residues long. Germline-derived CDR1 and CDR2 are SGHVS and FNYEAQ. V was shortened by 5 bases and J by 3 bases, with 16 bases between the two germline ends. Here the sequenced sample was bone marrow, taken before or after starting hypomethylating agent treatment for myelodysplastic syndrome (not recorded which). The clonotype comes from a human donor with myelodysplastic syndrome. V gene TRBV7-6 combines with J gene TRBJ1-1; D is unresolved. The CDR3 sequence: CASSPQTRLDTEAFF. In nucleotides, the CDR3 is TGTGCCAGCAGCCCTCAAACTAGGCTGGACACTGAAGCTTTCTTT.